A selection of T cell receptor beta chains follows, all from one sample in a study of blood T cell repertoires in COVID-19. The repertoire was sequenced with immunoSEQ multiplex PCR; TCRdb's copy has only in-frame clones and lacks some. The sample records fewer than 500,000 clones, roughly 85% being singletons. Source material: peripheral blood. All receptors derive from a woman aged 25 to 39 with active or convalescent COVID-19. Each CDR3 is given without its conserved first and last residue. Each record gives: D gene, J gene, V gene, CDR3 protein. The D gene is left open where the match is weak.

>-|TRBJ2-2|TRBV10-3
AIMVARELF
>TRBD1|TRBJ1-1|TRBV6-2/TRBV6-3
ASSSLGQWTGEGSTEAF
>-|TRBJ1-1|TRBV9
ASSVLQGYTEAF
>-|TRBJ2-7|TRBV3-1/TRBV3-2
ASSRDTGSEQY
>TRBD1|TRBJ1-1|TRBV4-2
ASSHADRENTEAF
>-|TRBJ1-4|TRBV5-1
ASSLGTASNEKLF
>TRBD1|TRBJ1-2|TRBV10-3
AISESPGQVTSNYGYT
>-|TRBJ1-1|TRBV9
ASSVGEVPMNTEAF
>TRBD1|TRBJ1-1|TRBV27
ASIRQGLDTEAF
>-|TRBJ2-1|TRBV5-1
ASSYPTGTSINNEQF
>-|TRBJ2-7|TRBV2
ASTTGIHEQY
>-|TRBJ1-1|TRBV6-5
ASSFAGQNTEAF
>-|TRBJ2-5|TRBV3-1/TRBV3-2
ASSQSIGQGYQETQY
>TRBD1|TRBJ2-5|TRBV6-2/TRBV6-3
ASSYPPGGALETQY
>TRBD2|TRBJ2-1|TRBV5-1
ASSLGDTGGNEQF
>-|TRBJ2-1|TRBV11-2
ASSFGQGHQF
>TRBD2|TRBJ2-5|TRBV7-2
ASSLGGLANQETQY
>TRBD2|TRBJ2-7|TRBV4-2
ASSPSRGAYEQY
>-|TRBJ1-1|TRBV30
AWSIPRGRTTEAF
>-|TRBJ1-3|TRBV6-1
ASSDLVAAGNTIY
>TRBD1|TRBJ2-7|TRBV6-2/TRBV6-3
ASSPNFWTGGEEQY
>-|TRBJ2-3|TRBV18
ASSPRSGISDTQY
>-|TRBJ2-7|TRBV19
ASSIGGGNYEQY
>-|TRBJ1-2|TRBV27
ASSSIGAGEEGVHYGYT
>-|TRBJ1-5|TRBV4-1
ASSQDVGQPQH
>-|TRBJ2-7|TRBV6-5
ASREGTLGAEQY
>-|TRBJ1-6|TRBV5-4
ASSLDRTSSYNSPLH
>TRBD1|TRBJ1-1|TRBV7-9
ASSLDTGVLRAAF
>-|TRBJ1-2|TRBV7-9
ASSLGDSSYGYT
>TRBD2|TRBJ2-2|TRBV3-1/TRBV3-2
ASSPAAGGPTGELF
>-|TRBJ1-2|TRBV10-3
AISEAGNYGYT